A selection of T cell receptor beta chains follows, all from one sample in a study of blood T cell repertoires in COVID-19. The data were produced by immunoSEQ multiplex PCR, yet TCRdb's version contains in-frame clones alone and is incomplete. The repertoire holds roughly 65,000 clones, with approximately 85% as singletons. Specimen: peripheral blood. The receptors stem from a woman aged 80 or over with active or convalescent COVID-19. The CDR3 runs from the conserved cysteine through the conserved F or W. The D gene is left open where the match is weak. Clone sizes are given selectively: once, few, many, or a class where the clone is expanded.

TRBJ2-7	TRBV9	TRBD1	NA	TGTGCCAGCAGCTTGGGTCAGGGGGCCTACGAGCAGTACTTC	CASSLGQGAYEQYF
TRBJ1-1	TRBV4-3	NA	few	TGCGCCAGCAGCCAAGATGTGACACACCCTGAAGCTTTCTTT	CASSQDVTHPEAFF
TRBJ2-7	TRBV13	TRBD1	NA	TGTGCCAGCAGCCCTCGACAGGGCCCCCTCAAATTTTACGAGCAGTACTTC	CASSPRQGPLKFYEQYF
TRBJ2-4	TRBV28	NA	NA	TGTGCCAGCAGTCCGCAGGGGCTAGCGGCCCCCTTAGCCAAAAACATTCAGTACTTC	CASSPQGLAAPLAKNIQYF
TRBJ2-7	TRBV11-2	NA	NA	TGTGCCAGCAGCCACGACAACTACGAGCAGTACTTC	CASSHDNYEQYF
TRBJ1-2	TRBV9	TRBD1	NA	TGTGCCAGCACGGCGACAGGGCTCAGTCACTATGGCTACACCTTC	CASTATGLSHYGYTF
TRBJ2-4	TRBV19	NA	NA	TGTGCCAGTAGCGGGGCAGGGGCTGTCAAAAACATTCAGTACTTC	CASSGAGAVKNIQYF
TRBJ2-1	TRBV5-1	NA	once	TGCGCCAGCAGCCAGAAATACAATGAGCAGTTCTTC	CASSQKYNEQFF
TRBJ2-2	TRBV7-8	TRBD1	NA	TGTGCCAGCAGCCTACCAAGGGGCACAGGGGCCCTCAACACCGGGGAGCTGTTTTTT	CASSLPRGTGALNTGELFF
TRBJ2-7	TRBV7-9	NA	NA	TGTGCCAGCAGCGGACAATCGGGGGGCCAATACGAGCAGTACTTC	CASSGQSGGQYEQYF
TRBJ2-1	TRBV5-6	TRBD1	NA	TGTGCCAGCAGCTGGGGACAGAACAATGAGCAGTTCTTC	CASSWGQNNEQFF
TRBJ2-5	TRBV5-1	TRBD2	once	TGCGCCAGCAGCAAGACTAGCGGGGTTGCAGAGACCCAGTACTTC	CASSKTSGVAETQYF
TRBJ1-5	TRBV7-2	NA	once	TGTGCCAGCAGTTATACAGGAGATCAGCCCCAGCATTTT	CASSYTGDQPQHF
TRBJ2-7	TRBV3-1/TRBV3-2	TRBD2	NA	TGTGCCAGCTCCAACGGGGGGGGATACGAGCAGTACTTC	CASSNGGGYEQYF
TRBJ2-7	TRBV6-5	NA	once	TGTGCCAGCAGTTCCTCCGGGGAGGCCAGGGTGGGGGAGCAGTACTTC	CASSSSGEARVGEQYF
TRBJ1-1	TRBV5-1	TRBD1	NA	TGCGCCAGCAGTCCGGGACAGGGGCCGAACACTGAAGCTTTCTTT	CASSPGQGPNTEAFF
TRBJ2-1	TRBV7-2	NA	NA	TGTGCCAGCAGCGCTGGCTGGAATGAGCAGTTCTTC	CASSAGWNEQFF
TRBJ2-3	TRBV30	NA	NA	TGTGCCTGGGACATAGGGAGGGGGGGAGATACGCAGTATTTT	CAWDIGRGGDTQYF
TRBJ2-6	TRBV2	NA	NA	TGTGCCAGCACCCAGAGCGCTGGGGCCAACGTCCTGACTTTC	CASTQSAGANVLTF
TRBJ1-4	TRBV5-6	NA	NA	TGTGCCAGCAGCTTGGGGCAGAATGAAAAACTGTTTTTT	CASSLGQNEKLFF
TRBJ1-5	TRBV6-5	NA	NA	TGTGCCAGCAGTTACTCGATTAGTCAGCCCCAGCATTTT	CASSYSISQPQHF
TRBJ2-2	TRBV5-4	NA	NA	TGTGCCAGCAGCTTTTCCCGGGGCGGGGAGCTGTTTTTT	CASSFSRGGELFF
TRBJ2-5	TRBV19	TRBD2	NA	TGTGCCAGTAGTTCAGCGGGGGGTTTTGAGACCCAGTACTTC	CASSSAGGFETQYF
TRBJ2-1	TRBV9	TRBD2	NA	TGTGCCAGCAGCGTACTACTAGCGGGGGGGCACAATGAGCAGTTCTTC	CASSVLLAGGHNEQFF
TRBJ2-1	TRBV6-4	TRBD2	NA	TGTGCCAGCAGTGACTCGCTAGCGGGGGGATACAATGAGCAGTTCTTC	CASSDSLAGGYNEQFF
TRBJ2-7	TRBV5-1	NA	NA	TGCGCCAGCAGCTTGAAGGGGCCAGACTACGAGCAGTACTTC	CASSLKGPDYEQYF
TRBJ1-1	TRBV7-2	NA	NA	TGTGCCAGCAGCAAGCGACAGGAGGACACTGAAGCTTTCTTT	CASSKRQEDTEAFF
TRBJ1-2	TRBV30	TRBD1	NA	TGTGCCTGGAACGGCTATTCCCGGGACAGGGGAATGAATGGCTACACCTTC	CAWNGYSRDRGMNGYTF
TRBJ1-2	TRBV5-1	NA	NA	TGCGCCAGCAGCCCAGTTCAAATGGGGGGTAACTATGGCTACACCTTC	CASSPVQMGGNYGYTF
TRBJ2-5	TRBV6-5	TRBD1	NA	TGTGCCAGCAGCTCCGGGACAGGGTCCCGAGAGACCCAGTACTTC	CASSSGTGSRETQYF
TRBJ1-3	TRBV28	NA	NA	TGTGCCAGCAGTTTAGTTGTACAGCTCTCTGGAAACACCATATATTTT	CASSLVVQLSGNTIYF
TRBJ1-5	TRBV2	NA	few	TGTGCCAGCAGTGAGTCAGGGGCAGCGGGCAATCAGCCCCAGCATTTT	CASSESGAAGNQPQHF
TRBJ2-2	TRBV5-4	NA	few	TGTGCCAGCAGTCGTGGACAGCACACCGGGGAGCTGTTTTTT	CASSRGQHTGELFF
TRBJ1-3	TRBV7-2	NA	NA	TGTGCCAGCAGCTTAGATGGGGGGTTCGGAAACACCATATATTTT	CASSLDGGFGNTIYF
TRBJ2-3	TRBV5-1	NA	NA	TGCGCCAGCAGCTTATTGAGGGACACAGATACGCAGTATTTT	CASSLLRDTDTQYF
TRBJ1-6	TRBV19	NA	NA	TGTGCCAGTAGTAAGGCCTCCCCGAGGTATAATTCACCCCTCCACTTT	CASSKASPRYNSPLHF
TRBJ2-2	TRBV9	NA	NA	TGTGCCAGCAGCCCCAGGTCCCAAACCGGGGAGCTGTTTTTT	CASSPRSQTGELFF
TRBJ1-5	TRBV7-3	TRBD1	once	TGTGCCAGCAGCTTGACAGGGGGGGGCCCCACCCATAGCAATCAGCCCCAGCATTTT	CASSLTGGGPTHSNQPQHF
TRBJ2-7	TRBV7-6	TRBD1	NA	TGTGCCACCTCCGGGACAGGGCCAAGGGAGCAGTACTTC	CATSGTGPREQYF
TRBJ2-2	TRBV5-1	NA	NA	TGCGCCAGCAGCTCGGGCACCGGGGAGCTGTTTTTT	CASSSGTGELFF
TRBJ1-1	TRBV10-2	NA	NA	TGCGCCAGCATCCTCAATTCGCGCACTGAAGCTTTCTTT	CASILNSRTEAFF
TRBJ1-1	TRBV27	NA	NA	TGTGCCAGCAGTCGAGGCACCGGGGAGATGAACACTGAAGCTTTCTTT	CASSRGTGEMNTEAFF
TRBJ2-3	TRBV29-1	NA	NA	TGCAGCGCCGGCGGTCTTACTAGCACAGATACGCAGTATTTT	CSAGGLTSTDTQYF
TRBJ2-7	TRBV27	TRBD1	NA	TGTGCCAGCAGATTGAGACAGGGTCAGACCTACGAGCAGTACTTC	CASRLRQGQTYEQYF
TRBJ2-1	TRBV24-1	NA	NA	TGTGCCACCAGTGCTGATGGGCAGCCCTACAATGAGCAGTTCTTC	CATSADGQPYNEQFF
TRBJ2-1	TRBV9	NA	NA	TGTGCCAGCAGCGTAGGCCCTCGAGGGGACTCTGTCGATGAGCAGTTCTTC	CASSVGPRGDSVDEQFF
TRBJ1-6	TRBV24-1	TRBD1	NA	TGTGCCACCAGTGATTCCGGACAGGGTGAGAATTCACCCCTCCACTTT	CATSDSGQGENSPLHF
TRBJ2-3	TRBV7-8	NA	NA	TGTGCCAGCAGCTTAGTGACGGGGAGGAGCACAGATACGCAGTATTTT	CASSLVTGRSTDTQYF
TRBJ2-5	TRBV6-4	TRBD2	NA	TGTGCCAGCAGCGACCGGCCGCCAGCGGGGAGAGAGACCCAGTACTTC	CASSDRPPAGRETQYF
TRBJ1-4	TRBV29-1	TRBD1	NA	TGCAGCGTTGCCGGGACAGGGAATAATGAAAAACTGTTTTTT	CSVAGTGNNEKLFF
TRBJ1-5	TRBV19	NA	NA	TGTGCCAGTAGTATGGGCGGAGGGCAGCCCCAGCATTTT	CASSMGGGQPQHF
TRBJ1-4	TRBV28	NA	NA	TGTGCCAGCAGTTTGACCCGAGGGGGGGGCAGCGAAAAACTGTTTTTT	CASSLTRGGGSEKLFF
TRBJ1-2	TRBV12-3/TRBV12-4	NA	NA	TGTGCCAGCAGTTTTGGTGCGGTCCGACGCCCTCTCTTC	CASSFGAVRRPLF
TRBJ2-1	TRBV7-3	NA	NA	TGTGCCAGCAGCTTAATTGGAGCGGGTGTCAACAATGAGCAGTTCTTC	CASSLIGAGVNNEQFF
TRBJ1-3	TRBV20-1	NA	once	TGCAGTGCTCTTCGGGGAGACACCATATATTTT	CSALRGDTIYF
TRBJ1-2	TRBV19	TRBD1	NA	TGTGCCAGTAGTTGGGACAGGGCCGGCTTCTATGGCTACACCTTC	CASSWDRAGFYGYTF
TRBJ1-5	TRBV27	TRBD1	NA	TGTGCAACCCGGGACAGGGGGAAAAATGGTCAGCCCCAGCATTTT	CATRDRGKNGQPQHF
TRBJ2-5	TRBV3-1/TRBV3-2	NA	NA	TGTGCCAGCAGGTCAGGTCTCGGAAACCAAGAGACCCAGTACTTC	CASRSGLGNQETQYF
TRBJ1-1	TRBV27	NA	NA	TGTGCCAGCAGTTCACTGAGTAGCGGCCACGAAGCTTTCTTT	CASSSLSSGHEAFF